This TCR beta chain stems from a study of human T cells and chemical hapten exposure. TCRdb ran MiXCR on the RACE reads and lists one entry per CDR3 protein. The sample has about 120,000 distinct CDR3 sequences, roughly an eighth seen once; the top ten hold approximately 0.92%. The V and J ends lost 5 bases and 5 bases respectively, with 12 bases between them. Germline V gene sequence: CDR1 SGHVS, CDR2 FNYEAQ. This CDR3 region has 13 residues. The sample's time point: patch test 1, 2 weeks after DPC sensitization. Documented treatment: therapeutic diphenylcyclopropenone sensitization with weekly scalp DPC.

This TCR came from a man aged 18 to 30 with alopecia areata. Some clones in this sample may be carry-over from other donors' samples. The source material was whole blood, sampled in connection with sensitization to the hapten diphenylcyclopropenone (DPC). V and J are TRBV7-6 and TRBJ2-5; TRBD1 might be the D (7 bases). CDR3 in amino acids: CASSRGTVETQYF. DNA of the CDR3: TGTGCCAGCAGCCGCGGGACAGTGGAGACCCAGTACTTC.